What follows are 24 T cell receptor beta chains derived from one specimen sequenced in a study of T cell responses to AZD1222 COVID-19 vaccine (dated by TCRdb to about 2021). The library relied on the immunoSEQ multiplex PCR assay. The table comes from immuneACCESS by way of TCRdb, which keeps in-frame sequences with V and J called. Part of the clones is missing from these tables; in studies checked, under half for an unresolved V gene and the rest for unknown reasons. The sample profile shows more than 120,000 clones; roughly 90% of them were found once. The ten biggest clones cover approximately 1.6% of the sample. This specimen's time point label, per the study, means: about 28 days (+/-7) after the second vaccine dose. The sequences come from peripheral blood, collected 28 days after the second AZD1222 dose. These receptors all come from an adult who received the AZD1222 COVID-19 vaccine.

The V call is TRBV3-1 (or the pseudogene TRBV3-2), the J call TRBJ1-1; TRBD1 is a possible D gene (5 bases). Trimming shortened V by 4 bases and J by 4 bases, and 10 bases separated the two germline ends. This CDR3 contains 13 residues. The germline V gene encodes CDR1 LGHDT and CDR2 YNNKEL (reference sequence). DNA of the CDR3: TGTGCCAGCAGCCTCGGGGGGAGCACTGAAGCTTTCTTT. It specifies CASSLGGSTEAFF.

The CDR3 sequence: CASSYQYEQYF. CDR3 DNA sequence: TGTGCCAGCAGTTACCAGTACGAGCAGTACTTC. The chain carries TRBV28 and TRBJ2-7; D remains ambiguous. V lost 4 bases to trimming and J lost 4 bases, with 5 bases between them. The CDR3 length is 11 residues. CDR1 is MDHEN, CDR2 SYDVKM, per germline.

The genes are TRBV6-1 and TRBJ1-5; D might be TRBD1 (5 bases). This CDR3 spans 13 amino acids. V dropped 3 bases and J dropped 7 bases, with 10 bases sitting between them. Germline CDR1 and CDR2: MNHNS and SASEGT. CDR3 residues: CASSEGGFQPQHF. CDR3 nucleotides: TGTGCCAGCAGTGAGGGGGGATTCCAGCCCCAGCATTTT.

This clone was seen only once. The rearrangement links TRBV19 to TRBJ2-7, with 10 positions matching TRBD2. J lost 3 bases, V lost 4 bases, and 12 bases had no gene match. Per germline, CDR1 LNHDA and CDR2 SQIVND (reference sequence). The CDR3 spans 17 residues. The CDR3 here is CASSKGAGLAGDYEQYF. CDR3 coding DNA: TGTGCCAGTAGTAAGGGCGCGGGCCTAGCGGGGGACTACGAGCAGTACTTC.

This chain joins TRBV6-2 or TRBV6-3 and TRBJ1-5; no definite D call. CDR1 is MNHEY and CDR2 is SVGEGT in the germline V gene. The CDR3 sequence is 12 residues long. V shed 5 bases and J shed 6 bases, with 8 bases lying between them. For the CDR3, the DNA is TGTGCCAGCAGTCAACCGCCTCAGCCCCAGCATTTT. Translated, it gives CASSQPPQPQHF.

This rearrangement joins TRBV9 to TRBJ2-3; 8 nucleotides align to TRBD2. J lost 2 bases, V lost 0 bases, and 2 bases had no gene match. The CDR3 has 15 residues. Germline-derived CDR1 and CDR2 are SGDLS and YYNGEE. The CDR3 nucleotides are TGTGCCAGCAGCGTAGACGGGAGGGCCACAGATACGCAGTATTTT. The encoded protein is CASSVDGRATDTQYF.

V gene TRBV28 combines with J gene TRBJ1-4; the D is unclear. Per germline, CDR1 MDHEN and CDR2 SYDVKM. The CDR3 spans 12 residues. V was shortened by 6 bases and J by 5 bases, with 7 bases between the two germline ends. The CDR3 bases are TGTGCCAGCAGGAATCCGAATGAAAAACTGTTTTTT. Protein: CASRNPNEKLFF.

The chain carries TRBV19 and TRBJ1-5, with D unclear. CDR3 length equals 14 residues. The V end was cut by 3 bases, the J end by 7 bases, with 13 bases between. Per the germline V gene, CDR1 is LNHDA and CDR2 is SQIVND (reference sequence). The CDR3, as DNA: TGTGCCAGTAGTATCCGAAGACTAGGCCAGCCCCAGCATTTT. Encoded protein: CASSIRRLGQPQHF.

The chain joins TRBV5-1 to TRBJ1-1, with TRBD1 matching over 7 bases. The CDR3 extends over 16 amino acids. J was trimmed by 6 bases and V by 4 bases; bases with no gene match: 15. Per the germline V gene, CDR1 is SGHRS and CDR2 is YFSETQ. This chain's CDR3 is CASSPMTGLSLAEAFF. CDR3 sequence (DNA): TGCGCCAGCAGCCCAATGACAGGGCTGAGCCTCGCTGAAGCTTTCTTT.

The chain employs TRBV28 and TRBJ1-4; 7 bases fit TRBD1. There are 16 residues in the CDR3. Germline V gene sequence: CDR1 MDHEN, CDR2 SYDVKM. Germline trimming cut 5 bases from V and 2 bases from J; bases unmatched to any gene: 8. Here the CDR3 DNA reads TGTGCCAGCAGTGGTCAGGGGGTAGGGACTAATGAAAAACTGTTTTTT. It translates to CASSGQGVGTNEKLFF.

The CDR3 reads CASISKDAGYTF. CDR3 sequence (DNA): TGTGCCAGCATATCTAAGGATGCTGGCTACACCTTC. The V and J genes are TRBV6-5 and TRBJ1-2; the D is unclear. The CDR3 length is 12 residues. Germline CDR1 and CDR2: MNHEY and SVGAGI. Deletions cut 7 bases from V and 7 bases from J, with 13 bases between.

The chain recombines TRBV30 with TRBJ2-2; D possibly corresponds to TRBD2 (6 bases). The V end lost 2 bases, the J end lost 5 bases, and 18 bases lay between the germline ends. The CDR3 totals 16 residues. CDR1 GTSNPN and CDR2 SVGIG come from the germline V gene (reference sequence). In DNA, the CDR3 is TGTGCCTGGAGTCATACGGGACTCGCTAGAACCGGGGAGCTGTTTTTT. It encodes CAWSHTGLARTGELFF.

The gene calls are TRBV5-4 and TRBJ1-2; D gene unclear. Germline lookup yields CDR1 SGHNT and CDR2 YYREEE (reference sequence). Trimming removed 0 bases from V and 0 bases from J, with 6 bases in between. There are 14 residues in the CDR3. Here the CDR3 reads CASSLGTANYGYTF. Here the CDR3 DNA reads TGTGCCAGCAGCTTGGGTACTGCTAACTATGGCTACACCTTC. The whole variable domain, filled in from reference TRBV5-4 and TRBJ1-2, reads ETGVTQSPTHLIKTRGQQVTLRCSSQSGHNTVSWYQQALGQGPQFIFQYYREEENGRGNFPPRFSGLQFPNYSSELNVNALELDDSALYLCASSLGTANYGYTFGSGTRLTVV.

The chain is built from TRBV11-3 and TRBJ2-6; D is undetermined. CDR3 length: 17 amino acids. Germline values: CDR1 SGHNT, CDR2 YENEEA. V shed 5 bases and J shed 0 bases, with 14 bases lying between them. CDR3 region: CASSSSGEGSGANVLTF. Here the CDR3 DNA reads TGTGCCAGCAGCAGTTCGGGTGAAGGCTCTGGGGCCAACGTCCTGACTTTC.

The chain employs TRBV13 and TRBJ2-3; D remains unclear. CDR3 length: 14 residues. V was cut by 4 bases and J by 2 bases, with 10 bases left in between. The germline V gene has CDR1 PRHDT and CDR2 FYEKMQ (reference sequence). The CDR3 reads CASSSTLLTDTQYF. In nucleotides, the CDR3 is TGTGCCAGCAGCTCTACACTACTCACAGATACGCAGTATTTT.

This chain uses TRBV18 with TRBJ1-5, with D perhaps TRBD1 (5 bases). From germline, CDR1 is KGHSH and CDR2 LQKENI. The ends were cut back, 0 bases at V and 2 bases at J, with 11 bases in the middle. CDR3 size: 16 residues. The CDR3 here is CASSPPPGDRNQPQHF. Written as DNA, the CDR3 is TGTGCCAGCTCACCACCTCCCGGGGACCGCAATCAGCCCCAGCATTTT.

V gene TRBV11-2 combines with J gene TRBJ1-6; the match to TRBD1 covers 9 bases. Germline values: CDR1 SGHAT, CDR2 FQNNGV. The CDR3 spans 15 residues. The junction had 4 bases not matched to a gene; V was cut back by 4 bases and J by 6 bases. DNA of the CDR3: TGTGCCAGCAGCTCACTGGACAGGGGTAATTCACCCCTCCACTTT. Encoded protein: CASSSLDRGNSPLHF.

The rearrangement uses TRBV6-2 or TRBV6-3 and TRBJ2-7, with D hard to call. From germline, CDR1 is MNHEY and CDR2 SVGEGT. CDR3 length equals 13 residues. V was clipped by 4 bases and J by 3 bases, with 10 bases between them. CDR3 sequence: CASSLATVYEQYF. The CDR3, as DNA: TGTGCCAGCAGTTTGGCGACGGTCTACGAGCAGTACTTC.

This chain joins TRBV14 and TRBJ2-7, with 13 nucleotides matching TRBD2. The V gene end was trimmed by 3 bases and the J gene end by 3 bases; junction bases not matched to a gene: 11. The CDR3 spans 18 residues. Germline assignment: CDR1 SGHDN and CDR2 FVKESK. CDR3: CASSHRLAGGLLNYEQYF. The CDR3, as DNA: TGTGCCAGCAGCCATAGACTAGCGGGAGGCTTACTTAACTACGAGCAGTACTTC.

The chain recombines TRBV2 with TRBJ1-4; maybe TRBD1 (6 bases). The CDR3 length is 15 residues. V dropped 4 bases and J dropped 4 bases, with 13 bases sitting between them. Germline CDR1 is SNHLY and CDR2 is FYNNEI. CDR3: CASSVGGHVNEKLFF. The CDR3 nucleotides are TGTGCCAGCAGTGTCGGGGGACACGTTAATGAAAAACTGTTTTTT.

The rearrangement links TRBV25-1 to TRBJ2-2; 8 nucleotides align to TRBD2. The CDR3 runs to 18 residues. The ends lost 1 base at V and 7 bases at J; junction bases unmatched: 14. The germline gives CDR1 MGHDK, CDR2 SYGVNS. In DNA, the CDR3 is TGTGCCAGCAGTGAATCGGGGCTGAATAGCGGGATTTTCGGGGAGCTGTTTTTT. Protein: CASSESGLNSGIFGELFF.

This clone has only one observation. The chain couples TRBV27 to TRBJ2-1, with TRBD2 identical over 7 bases. The CDR3 covers 14 residues. V was clipped by 2 bases and J by 7 bases; unmatched bases: 5. Germline-derived CDR1 and CDR2 are MNHEY and SMNVEV (reference sequence). The CDR3 nucleotides are TGTGCCAGCAGTTTACGGGGGGAACGGAATGAGCAGTTCTTC. Amino acid sequence: CASSLRGERNEQFF.

This rearrangement joins TRBV29-1 to TRBJ1-1; no firm D call. Germline V gene sequence: CDR1 SQVTM, CDR2 ANQGSEA. The V end lost 4 bases, the J end lost 11 bases, and 17 bases lay between the germline ends. The CDR3 length is 12 residues. CDR3 DNA sequence: TGCAGCGTTGGAAGTGAAGCCTCATTGGCTTTCTTT. Protein sequence: CSVGSEASLAFF.

V gene TRBV4-1 combines with J gene TRBJ2-7; TRBD2 aligns across 13 bases. The CDR3 length is 16 residues. The J segment lost 6 bases and the V segment lost 1 base, leaving 6 bases of the junction unmatched. Germline-derived CDR1 and CDR2 are MGHRA and YSYEKL. DNA of the CDR3: TGCGCCAGCAGCCAAGGTCAACTAGCGGGAGGGTTCGAGCAGTACTTC. Translated: CASSQGQLAGGFEQYF.